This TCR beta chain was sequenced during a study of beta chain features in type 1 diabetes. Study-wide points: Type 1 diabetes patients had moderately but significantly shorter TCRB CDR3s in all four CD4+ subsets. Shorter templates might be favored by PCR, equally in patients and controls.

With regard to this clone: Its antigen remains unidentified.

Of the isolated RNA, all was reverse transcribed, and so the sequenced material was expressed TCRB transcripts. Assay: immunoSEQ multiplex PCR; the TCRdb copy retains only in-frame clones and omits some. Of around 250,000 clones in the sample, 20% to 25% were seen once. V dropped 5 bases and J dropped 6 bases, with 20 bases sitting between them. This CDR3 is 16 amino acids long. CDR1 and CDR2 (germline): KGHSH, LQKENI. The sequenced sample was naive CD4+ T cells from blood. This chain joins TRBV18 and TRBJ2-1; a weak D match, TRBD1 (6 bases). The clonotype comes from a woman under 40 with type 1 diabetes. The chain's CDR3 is CASSTGQPNSGNEQFF. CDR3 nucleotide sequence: TGTGCCAGCTCAACGGGACAACCCAACTCAGGCAATGAGCAGTTCTTC.